Shown below are 3 T cell receptor beta chains from a single sample sequenced in a study of Tregs in tolerant kidney transplant recipients. TCRdb's copy holds only in-frame clones and misses some; the assay was immunoSEQ multiplex PCR. The sample includes nearly 15,000 clones. Recipients received nonmyeloablative bone marrow transplants from related graft donors, with transient mixed chimerism. Sequenced material: CD4+ T cells from blood (PBMCs), taken 12 months after the transplant. The receptors stem from a human patient who received a combined kidney and bone marrow transplant. Some T cells may possibly be graft donor cells.

A note on this clone: The CDR3 goes on 3 residues after the read ends, and that part is filled in from the germline J gene. This chain connects TRBV19 to TRBJ1-5; possible D gene TRBD1, 5 bases. CDR3 length equals 13 residues. Germline lookup yields CDR1 LNHDA and CDR2 SQIVND (reference sequence). With 2 bases removed from V and 7 bases from J, the gap between germline ends came to 9 bases. The CDR3 here is CASSIIREQPQHF. The part of the CDR3 DNA that was read is TGTGCCAGTAGTATAATCAGGGAACAGCCC.

Comments on this clone: Read coverage stops 3 residues before the CDR3 terminus; the germline J gene supplies the remainder. V usage is TRBV30 and J usage is TRBJ1-1, with 8 bases identical to TRBD1. V was pared by 0 bases and J by 3 bases, with 3 bases of the junction left unmatched. CDR3 length equals 14 residues. Germline assignment: CDR1 GTSNPN and CDR2 SVGIG (reference sequence). The DNA read from the CDR3 is TGTGCCTGGAGTGTCGGCAGGGGGCACACTGAA. Translated, it gives CAWSVGRGHTE. The entire CDR3 protein is CAWSVGRGHTEAFF.

Comment on this clone: From the germline J gene comes the end of the CDR3, since the read stops 3 residues before it. The V call is TRBV20-1, the J call TRBJ2-7; D ambiguous. The CDR3 is made up of 13 amino acids. Trimming removed 4 bases from V and 2 bases from J, with 12 bases in between. Per germline, CDR1 DFQATT and CDR2 SNEGSKA (reference sequence). CDR3: CSATPTTPYEQYF. Partial CDR3 DNA: TGCAGTGCTACCCCAACTACGCCCTACGAG.